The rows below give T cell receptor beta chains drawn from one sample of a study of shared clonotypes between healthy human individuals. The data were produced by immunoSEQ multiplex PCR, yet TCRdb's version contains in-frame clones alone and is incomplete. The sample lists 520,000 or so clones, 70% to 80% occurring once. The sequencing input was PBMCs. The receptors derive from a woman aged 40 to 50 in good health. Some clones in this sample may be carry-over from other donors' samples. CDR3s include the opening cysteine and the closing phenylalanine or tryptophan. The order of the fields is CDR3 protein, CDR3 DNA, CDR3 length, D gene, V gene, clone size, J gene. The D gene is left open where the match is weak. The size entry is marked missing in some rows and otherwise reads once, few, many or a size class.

CASSFGLDSYEQYF	TGTGCCAGCAGTTTCGGGCTTGACTCCTACGAGCAGTACTTC	14	NA	TRBV27	NA	TRBJ2-7
CASSFGPQETQYF	TGCGCCAGCAGCTTTGGACCGCAAGAGACCCAGTACTTC	13	NA	TRBV5-1	NA	TRBJ2-5
CASSSGSMAGQETQYF	TGCGCCAGCAGCTCGGGAAGTATGGCAGGTCAAGAGACCCAGTACTTC	16	NA	TRBV5-1	NA	TRBJ2-5
CASSLQREQYF	TGTGCCAGCAGTTTACAACGGGAGCAGTACTTC	11	NA	TRBV28	NA	TRBJ2-7
CASSYRTGYSNQPQHF	TGTGCCAGCAGCTATAGGACAGGGTATAGCAATCAGCCCCAGCATTTT	16	TRBD1	TRBV11-3	few	TRBJ1-5
CASSLWGQGNQETQYF	TGTGCCAGCAGCTTATGGGGACAGGGGAACCAAGAGACCCAGTACTTC	16	TRBD1	TRBV9	NA	TRBJ2-5
CASSRLPGQANTEAFF	TGTGCCAGCAGTCGATTACCAGGACAGGCCAACACTGAAGCTTTCTTT	16	TRBD1	TRBV27	NA	TRBJ1-1
CASSFGTGAGNEKLFF	TGTGCCAGCAGCTTCGGGACAGGGGCGGGGAATGAAAAACTGTTTTTT	16	TRBD1	TRBV5-4	NA	TRBJ1-4
CSVWGLAGGEQFF	TGCAGCGTTTGGGGACTAGCGGGAGGGGAGCAGTTCTTC	13	TRBD2	TRBV29-1	NA	TRBJ2-1
CAISEGLGTNEKLFF	TGTGCCATCAGTGAGGGGCTAGGAACTAATGAAAAACTGTTTTTT	15	NA	TRBV10-3	NA	TRBJ1-4
CASSSMIAGDTQYF	TGTGCCAGCAGTTCAATGATCGCGGGAGATACGCAGTATTTT	14	NA	TRBV28	NA	TRBJ2-3
CASSEGYNYGYTF	TGTGCCAGCAGTGAGGGGTACAACTATGGCTACACCTTC	13	NA	TRBV25-1	NA	TRBJ1-2
CASSTPSTANEQFF	TGTGCCAGCAGCACACCTAGTACAGCCAATGAGCAGTTCTTC	14	NA	TRBV5-6	once	TRBJ2-1
CASSLRAGGFYEQYF	TGTGCCAGCAGCTTACGGGCAGGGGGCTTCTACGAGCAGTACTTC	15	TRBD1	TRBV7-7	NA	TRBJ2-7
CASSFLHEQYF	TGTGCCAGCAGTTTTCTCCACGAGCAGTACTTC	11	NA	TRBV28	NA	TRBJ2-7
CASSPLAASTDTQYF	TGTGCCAGCTCACCTCTAGCGGCCAGCACAGATACGCAGTATTTT	15	TRBD2	TRBV18	NA	TRBJ2-3
CASSHLIKPVAPDTQYF	TGTGCCAGCAGCCACCTAATTAAACCCGTAGCTCCCGATACGCAGTATTTT	17	NA	TRBV14	few	TRBJ2-3
CASTPGVELKSEQFF	TGTGCCAGCACCCCGGGGGTGGAACTAAAATCTGAGCAGTTCTTC	15	NA	TRBV7-9	NA	TRBJ2-1
CASSPGTGQPQHF	TGTGCCAGCTCACCAGGAACCGGGCAGCCCCAGCATTTT	13	NA	TRBV18	NA	TRBJ1-5
CASSFDRGGYGYTF	TGTGCCAGCAGCTTCGACAGGGGGGGCTATGGCTACACCTTC	14	TRBD1	TRBV7-2	NA	TRBJ1-2
CASSQEASGSSYEQYF	TGTGCCAGCAGCCAAGAGGCTAGCGGGAGCTCCTACGAGCAGTACTTC	16	TRBD2	TRBV4-2	once	TRBJ2-7
CASSLRPVNNEQFF	TGTGCCAGCAGCTTACGACCTGTAAACAATGAGCAGTTCTTC	14	NA	TRBV7-9	NA	TRBJ2-1
CASSLVGHSGNTIYF	TGTGCCAGCAGCCTCGTCGGCCACTCTGGAAACACCATATATTTT	15	NA	TRBV5-5	NA	TRBJ1-3
CASSKGLAGATDTQYF	TGTGCCAGCAGCAAGGGACTAGCGGGAGCCACAGATACGCAGTATTTT	16	TRBD2	TRBV7-2	NA	TRBJ2-3
CASSSDNTNEKLFF	TGCGCCAGCAGCTCCGACAACACTAATGAAAAACTGTTTTTT	14	NA	TRBV5-1	NA	TRBJ1-4
CASSEKGAKCVWETQYF	TGCGCCAGCAGTGAGAAGGGGGCAAAGTGCGTTTGGGAGACCCAGTACTTC	17	TRBD1	TRBV10-1	once	TRBJ2-5
CATSSLIQGGSDTQYF	TGTGCCACCAGCAGCCTAATACAGGGCGGGAGTGATACGCAGTATTTT	16	NA	TRBV15	NA	TRBJ2-3
CASSAIMGNQPQHF	TGTGCCAGCAGCGCGATAATGGGCAATCAGCCCCAGCATTTT	14	NA	TRBV2	few	TRBJ1-5
CATSRGGLNEQFF	TGTGCCACCAGCAGAGGGGGACTCAATGAGCAGTTCTTC	13	NA	TRBV15	few	TRBJ2-1
CASSLGQGFYGYTF	TGCGCCAGCAGCTTGGGACAGGGGTTCTATGGCTACACCTTC	14	TRBD1	TRBV5-1	NA	TRBJ1-2
CASSPRLGNTGELFF	TGTGCCAGCAGCCCCAGACTCGGGAACACCGGGGAGCTGTTTTTT	15	NA	TRBV7-3	NA	TRBJ2-2
CASSATVDTEAFF	TGTGCTAGCAGTGCGACCGTGGACACTGAAGCTTTCTTT	13	NA	TRBV7-7	NA	TRBJ1-1
CSVRLVNEQYF	TGCAGTGTTCGACTAGTGAACGAGCAGTACTTC	11	NA	TRBV20-1	NA	TRBJ2-7
CASSSSWEQFF	TGTGCCAGCAGCTCCTCGTGGGAGCAGTTCTTC	11	NA	TRBV11-2	NA	TRBJ2-1